These T cell receptor beta chains were read from a single sample in a study of shared clonotypes between healthy human individuals. Data came from immunoSEQ multiplex PCR; TCRdb stores just in-frame clones and leaves some out. The repertoire holds about 680,000 clones, with 92% as singletons. The sequenced sample was naive CD8+ T cells sorted from blood. The receptor source for this set is a man aged 30 to 45 in good health. Both conserved end residues are part of each CDR3. Fields, in order: clone size, D gene, CDR3 length, J gene, V gene, CDR3 protein, CDR3 DNA. D genes are given only for firm matches. Clone sizes are given selectively: once, few, many, or a class where the clone is expanded.

once | TRBD1 | 14 | TRBJ1-1 | TRBV9 | CASSGTGFSDEAFF | TGTGCCAGCAGCGGGACAGGGTTTTCTGATGAAGCTTTCTTT
NA | NA | 16 | TRBJ1-1 | TRBV7-9 | CASSPSPGGKNTEAFF | TGTGCCAGCAGCCCATCCCCTGGGGGGAAGAACACTGAAGCTTTCTTT
NA | NA | 15 | TRBJ2-3 | TRBV28 | CASTPLGVSTDTQYF | TGTGCCAGCACCCCCCTCGGGGTTAGCACAGATACGCAGTATTTT
NA | NA | 15 | TRBJ2-7 | TRBV11-2 | CASSREGSPLYEQYF | TGTGCCAGCAGCCGGGAAGGGTCCCCTCTTTACGAGCAGTACTTC
NA | TRBD2 | 19 | TRBJ2-1 | TRBV29-1 | CSVETEAGTSARIYNEQFF | TGCAGCGTTGAAACGGAGGCCGGGACTAGCGCGAGAATCTACAATGAGCAGTTCTTC
NA | NA | 14 | TRBJ2-7 | TRBV4-1 | CASSQVLLGYEQYF | TGCGCCAGCAGCCAAGTCCTATTAGGCTACGAGCAGTACTTC
NA | TRBD2 | 14 | TRBJ2-1 | TRBV5-4 | CASSWVAGDNEQFF | TGTGCCAGCAGCTGGGTAGCGGGGGACAATGAGCAGTTCTTC
NA | NA | 13 | TRBJ2-7 | TRBV29-1 | CSVVGTPSYEQYF | TGCAGCGTTGTTGGGACACCTTCCTACGAGCAGTACTTC
NA | NA | 15 | TRBJ2-7 | TRBV7-9 | CASSSREGTDYEQYF | TGTGCCAGCAGCTCCAGGGAAGGGACGGACTACGAGCAGTACTTC
few | NA | 15 | TRBJ2-3 | TRBV5-1 | CASSLALGAGDTQYF | TGCGCCAGCAGCTTGGCCCTGGGGGCCGGAGATACGCAGTATTTT
NA | NA | 17 | TRBJ2-6 | TRBV7-9 | CASSLVGGGSGANVLTF | TGTGCCAGCAGCTTAGTTGGGGGAGGTAGTGGGGCCAACGTCCTGACTTTC
NA | NA | 14 | TRBJ1-2 | TRBV6-5 | CASSYSGGENGYTF | TGTGCCAGCAGTTACTCGGGGGGGGAAAATGGCTACACCTTC
NA | TRBD1 | 14 | TRBJ2-7 | TRBV27 | CASSRQGGVNEQYF | TGTGCCAGCAGTCGACAGGGGGGGGTCAACGAGCAGTACTTC
NA | TRBD1 | 14 | TRBJ2-7 | TRBV6-5 | CASSLQGSAYEQYF | TGTGCCAGCAGTTTACAGGGGAGTGCGTACGAGCAGTACTTC
NA | TRBD1 | 14 | TRBJ2-7 | TRBV7-2 | CATEPGQGVYEQYF | TGTGCCACCGAACCGGGACAGGGGGTTTACGAGCAGTACTTC
NA | NA | 17 | TRBJ2-2 | TRBV4-3 | CASSQDAADWSAGELFF | TGCGCCAGCAGCCAAGATGCGGCGGATTGGAGTGCCGGGGAGCTGTTTTTT
NA | NA | 15 | TRBJ2-3 | TRBV27 | CASSPGLSGEGTQYF | TGTGCCAGCAGTCCAGGACTAAGCGGAGAGGGTACGCAGTATTTT
NA | TRBD2 | 15 | TRBJ2-3 | TRBV10-2 | CASRPRSGGTDTQYF | TGCGCCAGCCGCCCACGGAGCGGGGGCACAGATACGCAGTATTTT
NA | TRBD1 | 13 | TRBJ2-7 | TRBV2 | CASERTGHYEQYF | TGTGCCAGCGAACGGACAGGGCACTACGAGCAGTACTTC
NA | TRBD2 | 14 | TRBJ2-1 | TRBV27 | CASASGGTYNEQFF | TGTGCCAGCGCCTCGGGAGGGACCTACAATGAGCAGTTCTTC
NA | NA | 15 | TRBJ2-7 | TRBV23-1 | CASSPNPWTVYEQYF | TGCGCCAGCAGTCCGAATCCCTGGACAGTCTACGAGCAGTACTTC
NA | TRBD1 | 16 | TRBJ2-1 | TRBV7-6 | CASSAQDRELYNEQFF | TGTGCCAGCAGCGCGCAAGACAGGGAACTCTACAATGAGCAGTTCTTC
NA | NA | 13 | TRBJ2-5 | TRBV19 | CASSSDHQETQYF | TGTGCCAGTAGTTCGGACCACCAAGAGACCCAGTACTTC
once | NA | 13 | TRBJ2-7 | TRBV2 | CASITSHNYEQYF | TGTGCCAGCATAACTAGCCACAACTACGAGCAGTACTTC
NA | NA | 15 | TRBJ2-1 | TRBV29-1 | CSVEPSSKSYNEQFF | TGCAGCGTTGAACCCAGCAGTAAGAGTTACAATGAGCAGTTCTTC
NA | NA | 17 | TRBJ2-7 | TRBV14 | CASSQALIGVLGYEQYF | TGTGCCAGCAGCCAAGCCTTAATTGGGGTCTTGGGCTACGAGCAGTACTTC
NA | NA | 15 | TRBJ2-1 | TRBV4-1 | CASSQREFGYNEQFF | TGCGCCAGCAGCCAACGGGAGTTTGGCTACAATGAGCAGTTCTTC
NA | NA | 16 | TRBJ2-5 | TRBV5-1 | CASSLSRAGGQETQYF | TGCGCCAGCAGCTTGAGTAGGGCTGGGGGTCAAGAGACCCAGTACTTC